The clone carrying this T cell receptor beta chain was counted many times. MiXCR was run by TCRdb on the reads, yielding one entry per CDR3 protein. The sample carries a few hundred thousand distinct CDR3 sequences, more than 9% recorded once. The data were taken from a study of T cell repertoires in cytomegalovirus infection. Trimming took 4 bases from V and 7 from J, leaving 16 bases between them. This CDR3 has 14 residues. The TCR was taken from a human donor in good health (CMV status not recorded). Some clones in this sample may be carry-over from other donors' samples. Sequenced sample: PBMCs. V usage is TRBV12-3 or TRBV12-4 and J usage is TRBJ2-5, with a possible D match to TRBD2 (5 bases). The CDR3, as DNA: TGTGCCAGCAGTTCCTCACTAGTTTCAGGGACCCAGTACTTC. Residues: CASSSSLVSGTQYF.